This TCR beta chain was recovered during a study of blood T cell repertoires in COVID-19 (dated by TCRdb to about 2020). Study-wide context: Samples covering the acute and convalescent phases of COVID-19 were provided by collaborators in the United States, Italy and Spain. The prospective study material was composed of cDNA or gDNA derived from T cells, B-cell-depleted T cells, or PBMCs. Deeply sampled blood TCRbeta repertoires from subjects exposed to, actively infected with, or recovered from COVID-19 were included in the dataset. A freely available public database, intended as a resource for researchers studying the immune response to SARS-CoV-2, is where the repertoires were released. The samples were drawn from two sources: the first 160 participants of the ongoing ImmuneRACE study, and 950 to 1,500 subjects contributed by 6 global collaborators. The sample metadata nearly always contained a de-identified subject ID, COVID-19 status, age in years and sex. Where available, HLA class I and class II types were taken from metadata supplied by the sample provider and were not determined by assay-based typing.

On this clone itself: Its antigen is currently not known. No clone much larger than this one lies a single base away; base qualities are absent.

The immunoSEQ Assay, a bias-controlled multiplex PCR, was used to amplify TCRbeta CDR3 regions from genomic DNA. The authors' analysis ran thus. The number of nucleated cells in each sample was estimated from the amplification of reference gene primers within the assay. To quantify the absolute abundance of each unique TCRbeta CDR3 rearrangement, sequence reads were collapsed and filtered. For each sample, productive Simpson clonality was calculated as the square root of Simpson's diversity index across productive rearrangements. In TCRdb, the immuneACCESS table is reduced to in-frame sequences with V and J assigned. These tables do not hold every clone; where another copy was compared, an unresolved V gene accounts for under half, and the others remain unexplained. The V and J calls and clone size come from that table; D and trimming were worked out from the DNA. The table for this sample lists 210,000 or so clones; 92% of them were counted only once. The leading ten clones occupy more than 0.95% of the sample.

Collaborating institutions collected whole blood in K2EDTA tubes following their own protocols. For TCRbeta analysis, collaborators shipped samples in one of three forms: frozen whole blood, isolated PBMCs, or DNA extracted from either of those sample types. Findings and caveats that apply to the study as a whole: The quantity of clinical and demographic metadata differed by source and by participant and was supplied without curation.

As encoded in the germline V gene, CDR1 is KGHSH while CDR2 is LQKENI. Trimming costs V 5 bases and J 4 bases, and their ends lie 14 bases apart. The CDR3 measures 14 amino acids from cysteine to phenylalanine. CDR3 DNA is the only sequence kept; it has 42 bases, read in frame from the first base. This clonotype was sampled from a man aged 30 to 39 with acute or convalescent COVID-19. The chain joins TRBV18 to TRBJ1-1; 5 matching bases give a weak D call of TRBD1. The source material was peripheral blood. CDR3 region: CASSATQGSTEAFF. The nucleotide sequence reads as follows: TGTGCCAGCTCAGCCACTCAGGGATCCACTGAAGCTTTCTTT.